This T cell receptor (beta chain) was captured by sequencing in a study of OX40 agonist ivuxolimab in advanced cancers. Sampling times: baseline, cycle 4 day 1, cycle 7 day 1. V lost 5 bases, J lost 0 bases, and 13 bases stayed unmatched. Per the germline V gene, CDR1 is SGHAT and CDR2 is FQNNGV. There are 18 residues in the CDR3. As to this clone: Antigen unknown.

This table comes from immunoSEQ multiplex PCR, and its TCRdb copy is limited to in-frame clones, with some not included. Here the sample spans some 45,000 clones, 80% to 90% being singletons. The study, taken as a whole, reports: CD4+ T cells averaged fewer expanded clones than CD8+ T cells. Low normalized T-cell clonal expansion was additionally recorded for some nonresponders. Partial responders at 0.1-3.0 mg/kg had among the lowest clonal expansion.

This chain connects TRBV11-2 to TRBJ1-1, with TRBD1 identical over 9 bases. This clonotype originated in an adult with an advanced solid tumor such as melanoma, head and neck, liver or kidney cancer. Sequencing used CD4+ or CD8+ T cells sorted from blood, obtained in a trial of the OX40 agonist ivuxolimab. DNA of the CDR3: TGTGCCAGCAGCCTTTCTCCGGGACAGGGTTTTTTGAACACTGAAGCTTTCTTT. This encodes CASSLSPGQGFLNTEAFF.